Given below is one T cell receptor (beta chain) in context. This clonotype occurred many times. The clone's antigen remains unknown. No qualities accompany the bases; no much larger clone lies one base away. The data were taken from a study (dated by TCRdb to the mid-2010s). For the wider study: Whether tumor-infiltrating Tregs in breast cancer are recruited from blood Tregs or converted in situ from other CD4+ T cell subsets was tested.

Full-length TCR variable regions were amplified by 5' RACE PCR with constant-region reverse primers, followed by semi-nested PCR with Nested Universal Primer A. Using the ReliaPrep RNA Cell Miniprep System, total RNA was extracted, and the SMARTer RACE 5'/3' Kit was then used to reverse transcribe the RNA into 5'RACE-ready cDNA. An Illumina MiSeq was used to sequence the full-length TCR alpha and beta libraries, which had been barcoded with multiplex adaptors. The original methods were these. For each of nine subset-tissue groups, sequencing data from the five patients were pooled, and the groups were compared by unsupervised clustering of TCR gene usage. The Morisita-Horn index, with shared sequences weighted by their contribution to each repertoire, was used to calculate repertoire similarity. TCRdb reworked the public reads: Q25 trimming with fastp, MiXCR clone assembly, productive beta chains retained. Identical CDR3 protein sequences are pooled into one entry, listed with their most common genes and DNA. The V and J calls and clone size come from TCRdb's table, not from the authors' own analysis. This sample holds about 43,000 distinct CDR3 sequences; roughly 23% were observed only once. Roughly 4.5% of the sample is held by the ten biggest clonotypes.

Cells that were CD4+CD25+CD127-/low were isolated as Tregs. Tregs, naive and memory CD4+ T cells from tumor, blood and ipsilateral draining lymph nodes of five breast cancer patients underwent full-length TCR alpha and beta sequencing. Tumor tissue and lymph nodes obtained by ipsilateral axillary dissection were perfused with PBS, cut into small pieces and digested using collagenase I and hyaluronidase. Ficoll density gradient centrifugation was used to isolate mononuclear cells from either lymph nodes or around 51 ml of peripheral blood. Sorted cell populations were confirmed by FACS to exceed 90% purity. Broad study findings and their caveats: Tumor memory CD4+ T cell TCR gene usage was found to cluster with blood and lymph node memory CD4+ cells and with lymph node naive CD4+ cells. The larger-cohort validation was restricted to a single TCR beta V-J rearrangement rather than whole repertoires. The greatest overlap of tumor-infiltrating Treg TCR alpha and beta sequences was observed with tumor naive CD4+ T cells, followed by blood naive CD4+ T cells.

The sample consisted of Tregs sorted from a lymph node. The sequence was obtained from a female donor with breast cancer.

The nucleotide sequence reads as follows: TGTGCCAGCTCCGGGTCCTACAATGAGCAGTTCTTC. Its protein product is CASSGSYNEQFF. The chain employs TRBV28 and TRBJ2-1; the D gene cannot be named for sure. CDR1 is given as MDHEN and CDR2 as SYDVKM, both from the germline V gene. The CDR3 starts with the cysteine, ends with the phenylalanine, and has 12 residues. The entry retains the CDR3 DNA only, 36 bases that are in frame from base 1. V and J are truncated by 8 bases and 1 base respectively, leaving an intervening sequence of 6 bases. When the CDR3 is completed using the reference TRBV28 and TRBJ2-1 genes on either side, the full variable domain is DVKVTQSSRYLVKRTGEKVFLECVQDMDHENMFWYRQDPGLGLRLIYFSYDVKMKEKGDIPEGYSVSREKKERFSLILESASTNQTSMYLCASSGSYNEQFFGPGTRLTVL.